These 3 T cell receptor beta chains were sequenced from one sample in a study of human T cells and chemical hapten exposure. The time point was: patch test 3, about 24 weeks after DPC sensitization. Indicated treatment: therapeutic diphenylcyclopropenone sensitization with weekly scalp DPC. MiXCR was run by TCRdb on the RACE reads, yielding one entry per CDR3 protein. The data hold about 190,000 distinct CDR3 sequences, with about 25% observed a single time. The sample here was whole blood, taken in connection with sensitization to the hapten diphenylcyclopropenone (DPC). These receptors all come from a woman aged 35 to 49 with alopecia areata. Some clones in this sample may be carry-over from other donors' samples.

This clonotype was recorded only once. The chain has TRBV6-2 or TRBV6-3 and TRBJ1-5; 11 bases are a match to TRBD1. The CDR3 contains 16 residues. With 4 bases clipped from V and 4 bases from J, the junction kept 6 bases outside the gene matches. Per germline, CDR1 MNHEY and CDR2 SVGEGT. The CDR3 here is CASSWGQGELNQPQHF. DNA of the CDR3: TGTGCCAGCAGTTGGGGACAGGGGGAACTTAATCAGCCCCAGCATTTT.

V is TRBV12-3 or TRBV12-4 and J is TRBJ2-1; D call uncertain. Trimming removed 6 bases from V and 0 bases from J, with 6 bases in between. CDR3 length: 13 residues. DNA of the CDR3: TGTGCCAGCAGCGCTGGCTCCTACAATGAGCAGTTCTTC. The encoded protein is CASSAGSYNEQFF.

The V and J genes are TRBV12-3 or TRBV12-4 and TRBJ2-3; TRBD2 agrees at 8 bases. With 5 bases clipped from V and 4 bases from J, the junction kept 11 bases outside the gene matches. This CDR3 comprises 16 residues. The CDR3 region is CASSSGSSRHADTQYF. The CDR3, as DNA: TGTGCCAGCAGTAGCGGGAGCTCTCGACATGCAGATACGCAGTATTTT.